A single sample is the source of the 23 T cell receptor beta chains below, sequenced in a study of control samples from healthy donors and cancer patients. Profiled with immunoSEQ multiplex PCR; TCRdb holds only in-frame clones, not every one. The sample yields about 180,000 clones, around 89% seen once. Sample: blood. The origin of the receptors is a woman in her fifties or sixties in good health.

The J gene is TRBJ2-5, the V gene TRBV11-2; the D is unclear. This CDR3 comprises 12 residues. Germline-derived CDR1 and CDR2 are SGHAT and FQNNGV. The V end lost 7 bases, the J end lost 5 bases, and 11 bases lay between the germline ends. This CDR3 reads CASTPTRETQYF. CDR3 nucleotides: TGTGCCAGCACCCCGACTCGGGAGACCCAGTACTTC.

The chain has TRBV7-8 and TRBJ2-7, with D possibly matching TRBD1 (5 bases). The CDR3 contains 15 residues. Trimming stripped 1 base from V and 6 bases from J, with 16 bases between. Germline V gene lookup returns CDR1 SGHVS and CDR2 FQNEAQ. The CDR3 nucleotides read TGTGCCAGCAGCTTAGGTAGGGTCAGGGCCGGCGAGCAGTACTTC. Translated, it gives CASSLGRVRAGEQYF.

The CDR3 spells CASSVDSGAGSGNTIYF. The CDR3 DNA reads as TGTGCCAGCAGCGTAGACTCGGGGGCCGGCTCTGGAAACACCATATATTTT. This chain links TRBV9 with TRBJ1-3, with a tentative D call TRBD1 (6 bases). This CDR3 is built from 17 residues. V was shortened by 0 bases and J by 0 bases, with 13 bases between the two germline ends. Germline values: CDR1 SGDLS, CDR2 YYNGEE. The complete variable domain, with remaining parts taken from reference TRBV9 and TRBJ1-3, reads DSGVTQTPKHLITATGQRVTLRCSPRSGDLSVYWYQQSLDQGLQFLIQYYNGEERAKGNILERFSAQQFPDLHSELNLSSLELGDSALYFCASSVDSGAGSGNTIYFGEGSWLTVV.

The CDR3, as DNA: TGTGCCAGCAGTTTATCGGGACTAGCGGGCTACGAGCAGTACTTC. Its translation: CASSLSGLAGYEQYF. The chain joins TRBV28 to TRBJ2-7; TRBD2 matches 12 bases. The germline V gene has CDR1 MDHEN and CDR2 SYDVKM. The ends lost 1 base at V and 3 bases at J; junction bases unmatched: 1. The CDR3 length is 15 residues.

The rearrangement links TRBV28 to TRBJ1-5; 10 nucleotides match TRBD1. V shed 8 bases and J 7 bases; nucleotides not matched to a gene: 8. The CDR3 runs 14 residues. The germline V gene has CDR1 MDHEN and CDR2 SYDVKM. CDR3 sequence: CASSGTGEVQPQHF. The CDR3, as DNA: TGTGCCAGCTCGGGGACAGGGGAAGTGCAGCCCCAGCATTTT.

This chain joins TRBV12-3 or TRBV12-4 and TRBJ2-7, with TRBD2 identical over 7 bases. The CDR3 length is 13 residues. V gave up 8 bases and J gave up 3 bases; unmatched junction bases: 7. CDR3 protein: CASPPTSFYEQYF. The CDR3 region has the DNA TGTGCCAGCCCGCCGACTAGCTTCTACGAGCAGTACTTC.

The chain carries TRBV7-9 and TRBJ2-7, with a weak D call TRBD1 (5 bases). Trimming left V 5 bases short and J 6 bases short, with 11 bases between. This CDR3 is 12 amino acids long. Germline loops: CDR1 SEHNR, CDR2 FQNEAQ (reference sequence). The DNA for the CDR3 is TGTGCCAGCAGCGCTCAGGGATTCGAGCAGTACTTC. Its protein product is CASSAQGFEQYF.

This clone was counted a single time. The chain uses TRBV9 and TRBJ2-7; tentative D call: TRBD1 (5 bases). The germline CDR1 and CDR2 sequences are SGDLS and YYNGEE. Trimming pared 4 bases from V and 7 bases from J, leaving 18 bases between. This CDR3 has 14 amino acids. The CDR3 spells CASSSSWGVREQYF. CDR3 nucleotide sequence: TGTGCCAGCAGCTCATCGTGGGGCGTGAGGGAGCAGTACTTC.

The chain employs TRBV7-2 and TRBJ2-5; 12 bases fit TRBD2. V was clipped by 3 bases and J by 10 bases; unmatched bases: 9. Germline loops: CDR1 SGHTA, CDR2 FQGNSA. The CDR3 spans 15 residues. CDR3 in DNA: TGTGCCAGCAGCTTCAGACTAGCGGGAGCACAGGGCCAGTACTTC. Its translation: CASSFRLAGAQGQYF.

The chain links TRBV5-1 to TRBJ2-3; weak D call: TRBD2 (6 bases). CDR1 SGHRS and CDR2 YFSETQ come from the germline V gene. V dropped 4 bases and J dropped 3 bases, with 15 bases sitting between them. The CDR3 loop spans 15 amino acids. The CDR3 nucleotides read TGCGCCAGCAGCGCGGGACTCGTCAGTACAGATACGCAGTATTTT. It yields the protein CASSAGLVSTDTQYF.

The gene calls are TRBV12-3 or TRBV12-4 and TRBJ1-1; 9 bases are shared with TRBD1. Trimming took 1 base from V and 7 from J; bases not matched to a gene: 1. The CDR3 covers 13 residues. The CDR3: CASSLGGQGEAFF. Written as DNA, the CDR3 is TGTGCCAGCAGTTTAGGGGGACAGGGTGAAGCTTTCTTT.

This chain connects TRBV6-8 to TRBJ2-7; D might be TRBD1 (5 bases). The CDR3 spans 13 residues. CDR1 and CDR2 from the germline V gene are MNHGY and SAAAGT. Between the trimmed V and J ends, which lost 11 bases and 0 bases, there was a span of 14 bases. The CDR3 here is CAGVDRGSYEQYF. The CDR3 coding sequence is TGTGCCGGGGTGGATAGGGGCTCCTACGAGCAGTACTTC.

The chain uses TRBV10-3 and TRBJ2-2; a weak D match, TRBD1 (6 bases). Germline CDR1 and CDR2: ENHRY and SYGVKD. Trimming removed 3 bases from V and 5 bases from J, with 10 bases in between. CDR3 size: 14 residues. CDR3 protein: CAISDQGRTGELFF. In DNA, the CDR3 is TGTGCCATCAGTGACCAGGGGAGAACCGGGGAGCTGTTTTTT.

The CDR3 DNA reads as TGTGCCAGCAGCTCCCTCCACGAGCAGTACTTC. It is translated as CASSSLHEQYF. The rearrangement links TRBV7-2 to TRBJ2-7; D is uncertain. Germline-derived CDR1 and CDR2 are SGHTA and FQGNSA. V was clipped by 4 bases and J by 5 bases, with 6 bases between them. The CDR3 covers 11 residues.

This clone was counted a few times. The chain combines TRBV3-1 (or the pseudogene TRBV3-2) with TRBJ2-5, with D possibly being TRBD1 or TRBD2 (5 bases each). The CDR3 length is 15 residues. Between the trimmed V and J ends, which lost 0 bases and 1 base, there was a span of 9 bases. Germline CDR1 LGHDT, CDR2 YNNKEL (reference sequence). Written as DNA, the CDR3 is TGTGCCAGCAGCCAAGATCGAGGGGTCCAAGAGACCCAGTACTTC. Translation gives CASSQDRGVQETQYF.

J is TRBJ2-3 and V is TRBV19; TRBD2 might be the D (6 bases). There are 16 residues in the CDR3. From germline, CDR1 is LNHDA and CDR2 SQIVND (reference sequence). The germline V and J ends were trimmed by 6 bases and 1 base, with 17 bases remaining between them. Here the CDR3 DNA reads TGTGCCAGTAGCCCCCCCCTGGGACTTGGCACAGATACGCAGTATTTT. Protein: CASSPPLGLGTDTQYF.

This chain links TRBV11-1 with TRBJ2-5; 7 bases map to TRBD2. Looked up from germline, CDR1 is SGHAT and CDR2 is FQDESV (reference sequence). V was clipped by 5 bases and J by 5 bases; unmatched bases: 5. The CDR3 length is 13 residues. CDR3 in DNA: TGTGCCAGCAGCCCAGGGAGGGAGGAGACCCAGTACTTC. Translating gives CASSPGREETQYF.

V gene TRBV30 combines with J gene TRBJ1-4; D is unclear. Deletions cut 3 bases from V and 0 bases from J, with 11 bases between. CDR3 size: 15 residues. Germline assignment: CDR1 GTSNPN and CDR2 SVGIG (reference sequence). Here the CDR3 DNA reads TGTGCCTGGAGCATCGGCCTTGCAACTAATGAAAAACTGTTTTTT. This codes for CAWSIGLATNEKLFF. Complete variable domain (other parts from reference TRBV30 and TRBJ1-4): SQTIHQWPATLVQPVGSPLSLECTVEGTSNPNLYWYRQAAGRGLQLLFYSVGIGQISSEVPQNLSASRPQDRQFILSSKKLLLSDSGFYLCAWSIGLATNEKLFFGSGTQLSVL.

The rearrangement joins TRBV21-1 to TRBJ1-2. TRBV21-1 is noted as a pseudogene. This CDR3 region has 14 residues. The CDR3 DNA sequence: TGTGCCAGCATCCGGCCGCGAATCAACTATGGCTACACCTTC. It yields the protein CASIRPRINYGYTF.

The rearrangement uses TRBV5-4 and TRBJ1-4, with D possibly being TRBD1 (5 bases). The CDR3 has 14 amino acids. Looked up from germline, CDR1 is SGHNT and CDR2 is YYREEE (reference sequence). V was cut by 3 bases and J by 6 bases, with 12 bases left in between. CDR3 DNA sequence: TGTGCCAGCAGCTACGACTGGGGGGATGAAAAACTGTTTTTT. Its translation: CASSYDWGDEKLFF.

On this clone: At one boundary the junction diverges from the germline segment, which might be a read error. The rearrangement joins TRBV7-7 to TRBJ1-3; D is unclear. The CDR3 consists of 13 residues. The germline gives CDR1 SSHAT, CDR2 FNYEAQ (reference sequence). The CDR3 nucleotides are TGTGCTAGCAGCCAAAACTCTGGAAACACCATATATTTT. It specifies CASSQNSGNTIYF. The full variable domain, rest sourced from reference TRBV7-7 and TRBJ1-3, is GAGVSQSPRYKVTKRGQDVTLRCDPISSHATLYWYQQALGQGPEFLTYFNYEAQPDKSGLPSDRFSAERPEGSISTLTIQRTEQRDSAMYRCASSQNSGNTIYFGEGSWLTVV.

A single count supports this clone. V and J are TRBV18 and TRBJ2-4; D perhaps matches TRBD2 (6 bases). Germline V gives CDR1 KGHSH, CDR2 LQKENI. The CDR3 loop spans 15 amino acids. V gave up 3 bases and J gave up 7 bases, with 16 bases separating them. The CDR3 sequence: CASSPGGVTSNIQYF. The CDR3 DNA reads TGTGCCAGCTCACCCGGGGGAGTCACTTCCAACATTCAGTACTTC.

The chain joins TRBV29-1 to TRBJ2-7; 9 nucleotides agree with TRBD2. Germline lookup yields CDR1 SQVTM and CDR2 ANQGSEA. This CDR3 contains 12 residues. The J segment lost 3 bases and the V segment lost 3 bases, leaving 0 bases of the junction unmatched. The CDR3 here is CSVERGGYEQYF. Written as DNA, the CDR3 is TGCAGCGTTGAGCGGGGGGGCTACGAGCAGTACTTC.